In its sample, the clone carrying this TCR beta chain was seen many times. Its specificity is unknown. The data were obtained in a study of T cells in Graves' hyperthyroidism and ophthalmopathy. Whole-study results and caveats: Among thyroid clonotypes expanded above 0.001, most also appeared in blood.

PBMCs were derived from 9.5 to 10 ml fresh peripheral blood. V was shortened by 2 bases and J by 13 bases, with 14 bases between the two germline ends. Germline CDR1 SNHLY, CDR2 FYNNEI. The length of the CDR3 is 13 residues. The TCR beta CDR3 regions underwent amplification using RNA transcripts as the source. The HTBI primer set was used in a first-round RT-PCR of the TCR CDR3. TCRdb independently ran MiXCR on the multiplex PCR reads; one entry per CDR3 protein. The table records under 450,000 distinct CDR3 sequences, approximately 14% of them present only once. V gene TRBV2 combines with J gene TRBJ1-4, with D tentatively TRBD1 (5 bases). Sequences were obtained from blood. This receptor was identified in a woman under 30 with Graves' hyperthyroidism. The CDR3 DNA follows: TGTGCCAGCAGTGAATCTCGGGGGGGAATACTGTTTTTT. This gives the protein CASSESRGGILFF.